This T cell receptor beta chain comes out of a study of blood T cell repertoires in COVID-19. On the study more broadly: From the United States, Italy and Spain came samples of acute and convalescent COVID-19. Sources were T cells, B-cell-depleted T cells, or PBMCs; the material itself was cDNA or gDNA.

Per the authors' pipeline: Quantification of nucleated cells was approximated via reference gene primer amplification. The protocol was immunoSEQ multiplex PCR, while the TCRdb copy is restricted to in-frame clones and leaves out a portion. That table is the source of V, J and clone size, and D and trimming were worked out from the DNA. The data hold about 500,000 clones, with about 88% observed a single time. This clone was seen only once. CDR3 length equals 16 residues. Trimming cost V 5 bases and J 4 bases; bases outside gene matches: 8. CDR1 and CDR2 from the germline V gene are MNHEY and SVGEGT. Seattle-derived patients entered the study during active infection and were followed longitudinally.

The clonotype was recovered from a man aged 18 to 35 with COVID-19, enrolled during active disease. V and J are TRBV6-2 or TRBV6-3 and TRBJ2-7; TRBD2 aligns across 13 bases. The sample consisted of peripheral blood. CDR3 in DNA: TGTGCCAGCAGTGAGCCGGGACTAGCGGGGAGGTACGAGCAGTACTTC. Its translation is CASSEPGLAGRYEQYF.